Following are 19 T cell receptor beta chains from one sample sequenced in a study of blood T cell repertoires in COVID-19. Sequencing used immunoSEQ multiplex PCR; TCRdb keeps in-frame clones, though not all of them. Of roughly 220,000 clones listed, 84% are singletons. The sequencing sample was made of PBMCs or T cells enriched from blood (not recorded which). Receptors were obtained from a woman aged 40 to 55 who had recovered from COVID-19.

The V call is TRBV4-3, the J call TRBJ2-1; a weak D match, TRBD1 (6 bases). V gave up 0 bases and J gave up 7 bases, with 10 bases separating them. The CDR3 is made up of 14 amino acids. The germline CDR1 and CDR2 sequences are LGHNA and YSLEER. This CDR3 reads CASSQETGQNEQFF. The DNA of the CDR3 is TGCGCCAGCAGCCAAGAAACTGGACAGAATGAGCAGTTCTTC.

The V call is TRBV10-1, the J call TRBJ1-6; a possible D gene is TRBD1 (5 bases). The V end was cut by 6 bases, the J end by 7 bases, with 10 bases between. CDR1 is WNHNN, CDR2 SYGVQD, per germline (reference sequence). This CDR3 spans 13 amino acids. The CDR3 loop is CASSRALNSPLHF. The CDR3 DNA sequence: TGCGCCAGCAGCAGGGCCTTGAATTCACCCCTCCACTTT.

The rearrangement joins TRBV16 to TRBJ1-1; D unclear. Germline values: CDR1 KGHSY, CDR2 FQNENV. V lost 1 base and J lost 3, with 12 bases in between. The CDR3 loop spans 15 amino acids. The CDR3 protein is CASSQFWGGDTEAFF. The CDR3 region has the DNA TGTGCCAGCAGCCAATTTTGGGGAGGCGACACTGAAGCTTTCTTT.

This sequence joins TRBV27 and TRBJ2-7; TRBD2 aligns across 13 bases. The trim removed 10 bases at V and 4 bases at J, leaving 4 bases unmatched. In germline, CDR1 is MNHEY, CDR2 SMNVEV (reference sequence). This CDR3 comprises 13 residues. CDR3 protein: CAIGTSGKYEQYV. The CDR3 DNA follows: TGTGCCATCGGGACTAGCGGGAAGTACGAGCAGTACGTC.

The chain has TRBV12-5 and TRBJ2-3; D not certain. This CDR3 is built from 15 residues. Germline V lookup: CDR1 LGHNT, CDR2 FRNRAP. V lost 1 base to trimming and J lost 1 base, with 9 bases between them. CDR3 loop: CASGLGPRGTDTQYF. The CDR3 nucleotides are TGTGCTAGTGGTTTGGGGCCCCGGGGCACAGATACGCAGTATTTT.

This sequence joins TRBV7-9 and TRBJ1-2; D not resolved. V was trimmed by 1 base and J by 1 base, leaving 7 bases between them. Germline V lookup: CDR1 SEHNR, CDR2 FQNEAQ (reference sequence). The CDR3 loop spans 14 amino acids. CDR3 protein: CASSLDSFNYGYTF. The DNA of the CDR3 is TGTGCCAGCAGCTTAGACAGCTTTAACTATGGCTACACCTTC.

The chain uses TRBV4-1 and TRBJ1-6; D gene ambiguous. CDR1 and CDR2 (germline): MGHRA, YSYEKL. This CDR3 has 18 residues. V gave up 0 bases and J gave up 0 bases, with 12 bases separating them. The CDR3 nucleotides are TGCGCCAGCAGCCAAGACCCCAGGCCGAGCTCCTATAATTCACCCCTCCACTTT. Protein product: CASSQDPRPSSYNSPLHF.

The chain uses TRBV2 and TRBJ1-5; D uncertain. The germline V and J ends were trimmed by 5 bases and 7 bases, with 12 bases remaining between them. The CDR3 contains 13 residues. From germline, CDR1 is SNHLY and CDR2 FYNNEI. The CDR3 region is CASSPHRGQPQHF. The CDR3 DNA reads as TGTGCCAGCAGTCCCCATCGGGGACAGCCCCAGCATTTT.

The chain carries TRBV3-1 (or the pseudogene TRBV3-2) and TRBJ2-1; 13 bases align to TRBD2. The ends lost 1 base at V and 2 bases at J; junction bases unmatched: 8. The CDR3 is 19 residues long. Germline V gene lookup returns CDR1 LGHDT and CDR2 YNNKEL (reference sequence). CDR3 in amino acids: CASSQVRTSGSGPYNEQFF. The CDR3 DNA follows: TGTGCCAGCAGCCAAGTAAGGACTAGCGGGAGTGGGCCCTACAATGAGCAGTTCTTC.

The gene calls are TRBV4-2 and TRBJ1-5; D unresolved. This CDR3 spans 14 amino acids. CDR1 LGHNA and CDR2 YNFKEQ come from the germline V gene. The V end lost 1 base, the J end lost 4 bases, and 8 bases lay between the germline ends. The CDR3 DNA follows: TGTGCCAGCAGCCAAGGCAGGTTGAATCAGCCCCAGCATTTT. Translated: CASSQGRLNQPQHF.

V gene TRBV18 combines with J gene TRBJ2-5; 13 positions agree with TRBD2. V lost 3 bases, J lost 4 bases, and 11 bases stayed unmatched. The CDR3 length is 18 residues. Germline-derived CDR1 and CDR2 are KGHSH and LQKENI. The CDR3 bases are TGTGCCAGCTCACCTGGACTAGCGGGAGTATCCGAAAGAGAGACCCAGTACTTC. Its protein product is CASSPGLAGVSERETQYF.

The chain employs TRBV28 and TRBJ2-2; tentative D call: TRBD2 (7 bases). This CDR3 comprises 15 residues. Germline CDR1 reads MDHEN; CDR2 reads SYDVKM. V was shortened by 5 bases and J by 5 bases, with 15 bases between the two germline ends. Here the CDR3 DNA reads TGTGCCAGCAGTGTCCGGGGGGCACGAACCGGGGAGCTGTTTTTT. This codes for CASSVRGARTGELFF.

The chain recombines TRBV7-9 with TRBJ2-6, with 8 bases aligning to TRBD2. The CDR3 runs to 17 residues. V was clipped by 4 bases and J by 2 bases; unmatched bases: 7. Germline V gene data show CDR1 as SEHNR and CDR2 as FQNEAQ (reference sequence). CDR3 in amino acids: CASSSVAGNAGANVLTF. CDR3 nucleotides: TGTGCCAGCAGCTCGGTAGCGGGAAACGCTGGGGCCAACGTCCTGACTTTC.

This clone came up many times. The rearrangement uses TRBV28 and TRBJ1-5; no clear D. The CDR3 length is 16 residues. In germline, CDR1 is MDHEN, CDR2 SYDVKM. Trimming pared 4 bases from V and 4 bases from J, leaving 17 bases between. The CDR3 spells CASSSPLRVGNQPQHF. The CDR3 DNA reads as TGTGCCAGCAGTTCCCCTTTGCGGGTAGGTAATCAGCCCCAGCATTTT.

The CDR3 protein is CASSQSSRSWEGVAGGVYEQYV. The CDR3 nucleotides read TGCGCCAGCAGTCAATCGAGTAGGAGTTGGGAAGGGGTAGCGGGGGGTGTTTACGAGCAGTACGTC. The chain combines TRBV23-1 with TRBJ2-7; 10 positions agree with TRBD2. Being an ORF, TRBV23-1 has a function that is uncertain. The V segment lost 0 bases and the J segment 4 bases; nucleotides outside the gene matches: 24. The CDR3 consists of 22 residues.

The chain has TRBV30 and TRBJ2-7; TRBD2 matches at 9 bases. The CDR3 is 13 residues long. After removal of 7 bases from V and 4 bases from J, the junction contained 8 bases not matched to a gene. From germline, CDR1 is GTSNPN and CDR2 SVGIG (reference sequence). The CDR3 protein is CALPPAGGYEQYV. The CDR3 region has the DNA TGTGCCTTACCGCCAGCGGGGGGTTACGAGCAGTACGTC.

The chain carries TRBV6-2 or TRBV6-3 and TRBJ2-5, with TRBD2 matching over 7 bases. Per germline, CDR1 MNHEY and CDR2 SVGEGT. The CDR3 is 20 amino acids. V was clipped by 0 bases and J by 7 bases; unmatched bases: 23. The CDR3 DNA reads TGTGCCAGCAGTTACTCGGCTAGCGGCTCTCAACGCCAGATTGGGGGGACCCAGTACTTC. It encodes CASSYSASGSQRQIGGTQYF.

This chain joins TRBV2 and TRBJ1-6; D possibly corresponds to TRBD1 (6 bases). The CDR3 is 14 residues long. V lost 8 bases and J lost 9, with 17 bases in between. From germline, CDR1 is SNHLY and CDR2 FYNNEI. The CDR3 here is CASGNRAGGSPLHF. Written as DNA, the CDR3 is TGTGCCAGCGGCAACAGGGCGGGCGGTTCACCCCTCCACTTT.

V and J are TRBV4-1 and TRBJ1-2, with 9 positions matching TRBD1. V trimming: 3 bases; J trimming: 10 bases; junction bases outside the gene matches: 12. From germline, CDR1 is MGHRA and CDR2 YSYEKL. CDR3 size: 15 residues. Here the CDR3 reads CASSQDTGGSDTYTF. The CDR3, as DNA: TGCGCCAGCAGCCAGGATACAGGGGGCTCGGATACCTACACCTTC.